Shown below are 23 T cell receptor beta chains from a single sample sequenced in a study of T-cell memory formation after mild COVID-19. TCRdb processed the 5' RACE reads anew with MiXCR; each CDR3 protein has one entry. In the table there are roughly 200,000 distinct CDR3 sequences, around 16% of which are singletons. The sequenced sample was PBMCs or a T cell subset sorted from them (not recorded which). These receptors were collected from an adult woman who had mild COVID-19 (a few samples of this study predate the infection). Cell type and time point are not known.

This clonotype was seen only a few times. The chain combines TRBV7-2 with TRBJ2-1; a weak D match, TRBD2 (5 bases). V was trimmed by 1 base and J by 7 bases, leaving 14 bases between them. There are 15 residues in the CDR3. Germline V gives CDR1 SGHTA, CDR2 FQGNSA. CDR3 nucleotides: TGTGCCAGCAGCTTAGACGGGGTAGCGCCTAATGAGCAGTTCTTC. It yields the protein CASSLDGVAPNEQFF.

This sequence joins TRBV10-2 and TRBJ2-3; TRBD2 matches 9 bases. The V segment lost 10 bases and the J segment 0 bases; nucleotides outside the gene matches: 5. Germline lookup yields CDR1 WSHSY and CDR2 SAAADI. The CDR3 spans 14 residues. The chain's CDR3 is CATSLAGSTDTQYF. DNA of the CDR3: TGCGCCACCTCCCTAGCGGGAAGCACAGATACGCAGTATTTT.

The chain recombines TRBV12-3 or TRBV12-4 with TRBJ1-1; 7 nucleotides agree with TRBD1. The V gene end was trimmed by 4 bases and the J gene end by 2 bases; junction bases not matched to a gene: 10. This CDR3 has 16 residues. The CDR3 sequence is CASSSASGTANTEAFF. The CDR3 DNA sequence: TGTGCCAGCAGTTCCGCTTCCGGGACAGCCAACACTGAAGCTTTCTTT.

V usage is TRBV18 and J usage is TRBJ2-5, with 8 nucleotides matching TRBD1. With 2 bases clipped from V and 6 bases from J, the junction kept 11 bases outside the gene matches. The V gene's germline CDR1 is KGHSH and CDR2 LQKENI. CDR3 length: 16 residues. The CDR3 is CASSPSGQGATKTQYF. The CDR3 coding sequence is TGTGCCAGCTCACCATCCGGGCAGGGGGCTACTAAGACCCAGTACTTC.

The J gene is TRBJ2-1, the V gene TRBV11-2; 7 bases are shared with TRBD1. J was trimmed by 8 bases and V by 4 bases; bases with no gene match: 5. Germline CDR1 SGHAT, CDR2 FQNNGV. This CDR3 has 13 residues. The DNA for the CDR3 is TGTGCCAGCAGCTCCCACAGGGGACATGAGCAGTTCTTC. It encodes CASSSHRGHEQFF.

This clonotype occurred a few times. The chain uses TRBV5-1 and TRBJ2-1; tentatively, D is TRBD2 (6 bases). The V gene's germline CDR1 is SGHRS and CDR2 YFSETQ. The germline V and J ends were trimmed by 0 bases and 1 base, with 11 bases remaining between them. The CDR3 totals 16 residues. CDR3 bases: TGCGCCAGCAGCTTGGCTACGGGGAGGTCCTACAATGAGCAGTTCTTC. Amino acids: CASSLATGRSYNEQFF.

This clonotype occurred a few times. For the CDR3, the DNA is TGTGCCAGCAGACCTAGCGGGAGTGGGACAGATACGCAGTATTTT. This gives the protein CASRPSGSGTDTQYF. The chain carries TRBV12-3 or TRBV12-4 and TRBJ2-3; TRBD2 agrees at 10 bases. Germline trimming cut 6 bases from V and 3 bases from J; bases unmatched to any gene: 6. This CDR3 comprises 15 residues.

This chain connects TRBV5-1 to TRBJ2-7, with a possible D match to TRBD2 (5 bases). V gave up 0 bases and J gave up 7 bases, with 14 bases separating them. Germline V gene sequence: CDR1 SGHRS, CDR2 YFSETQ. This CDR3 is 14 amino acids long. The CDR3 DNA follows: TGCGCCAGCAGCTTGGTTGCCTCCCCGGGGGAGCAGTACTTC. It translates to CASSLVASPGEQYF.

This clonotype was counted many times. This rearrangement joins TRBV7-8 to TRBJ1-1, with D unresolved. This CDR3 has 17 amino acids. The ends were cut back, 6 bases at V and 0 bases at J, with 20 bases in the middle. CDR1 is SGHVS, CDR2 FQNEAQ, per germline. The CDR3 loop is CASSSIKLGRMNTEAFF. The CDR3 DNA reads TGTGCCAGCAGTTCCATTAAGCTCGGACGGATGAACACTGAAGCTTTCTTT.

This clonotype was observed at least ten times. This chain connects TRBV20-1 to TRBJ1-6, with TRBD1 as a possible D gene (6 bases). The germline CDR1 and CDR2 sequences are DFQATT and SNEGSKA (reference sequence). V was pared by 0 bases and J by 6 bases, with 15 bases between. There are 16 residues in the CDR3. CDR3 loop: CSARDGGAATNSPLHF. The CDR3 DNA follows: TGCAGTGCTAGAGATGGGGGGGCAGCCACTAATTCACCCCTCCACTTT.

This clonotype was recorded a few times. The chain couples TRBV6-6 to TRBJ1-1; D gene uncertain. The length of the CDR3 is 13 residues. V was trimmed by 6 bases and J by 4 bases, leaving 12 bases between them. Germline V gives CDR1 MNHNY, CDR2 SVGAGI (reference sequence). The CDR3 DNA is TGTGCCAGCAGGGTCGGCGGTGGCACTGAAGCTTTCTTT. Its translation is CASRVGGGTEAFF.

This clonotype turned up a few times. The CDR3 region has the DNA TGCGCCAGCATGGACATGAGCTCCTACAATGAGCAGTTCTTC. Protein: CASMDMSSYNEQFF. The rearrangement uses TRBV5-1 and TRBJ2-1; a possible D gene is TRBD1 (5 bases). The ends were cut back, 6 bases at V and 0 bases at J, with 10 bases in the middle. The germline gives CDR1 SGHRS, CDR2 YFSETQ. The CDR3 covers 14 residues.

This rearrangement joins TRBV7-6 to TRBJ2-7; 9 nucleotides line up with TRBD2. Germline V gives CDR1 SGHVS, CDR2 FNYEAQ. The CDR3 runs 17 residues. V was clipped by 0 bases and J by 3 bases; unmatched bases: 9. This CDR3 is CASSLAGGLAGYYEQYF. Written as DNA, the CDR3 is TGTGCCAGCAGCTTAGCCGGGGGACTAGCCGGCTACTACGAGCAGTACTTC.

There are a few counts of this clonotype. CDR3 bases: TGTGCCAGTCCGAAGCAGGGGGCGCTTGAGCAGTTCTTC. This encodes CASPKQGALEQFF. V gene TRBV9 combines with J gene TRBJ2-1; 8 bases line up with TRBD1. The CDR3 is 13 amino acids. CDR1 SGDLS and CDR2 YYNGEE come from the germline V gene. Trimming removed 8 bases from V and 9 bases from J; junction bases left unmatched: 10.

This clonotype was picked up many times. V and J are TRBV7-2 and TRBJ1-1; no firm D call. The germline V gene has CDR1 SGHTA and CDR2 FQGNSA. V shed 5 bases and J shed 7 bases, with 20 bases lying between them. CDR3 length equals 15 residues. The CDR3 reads CASSHTAGLEGEAFF. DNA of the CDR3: TGTGCCAGCAGCCACACGGCAGGTCTCGAGGGTGAAGCTTTCTTT.

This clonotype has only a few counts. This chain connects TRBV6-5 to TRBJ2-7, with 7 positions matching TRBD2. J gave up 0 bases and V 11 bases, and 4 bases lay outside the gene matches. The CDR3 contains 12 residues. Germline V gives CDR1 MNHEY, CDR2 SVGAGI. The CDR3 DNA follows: TGTGCCGGGGGGGATCCCTCCTACGAGCAGTACTTC. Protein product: CAGGDPSYEQYF.

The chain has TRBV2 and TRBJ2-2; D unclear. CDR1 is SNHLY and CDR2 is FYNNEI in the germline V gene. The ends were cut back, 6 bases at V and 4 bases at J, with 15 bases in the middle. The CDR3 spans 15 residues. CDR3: CASRFSSTTTGELFF. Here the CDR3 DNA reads TGTGCCAGCAGGTTTTCCTCAACCACCACCGGGGAGCTGTTTTTT.

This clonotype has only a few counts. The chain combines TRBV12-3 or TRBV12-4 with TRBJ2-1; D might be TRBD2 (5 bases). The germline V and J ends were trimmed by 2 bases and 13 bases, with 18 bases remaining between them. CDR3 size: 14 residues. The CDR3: CASSLFQASQNQFF. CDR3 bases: TGTGCCAGCAGTTTATTCCAGGCTAGCCAAAATCAGTTCTTC.

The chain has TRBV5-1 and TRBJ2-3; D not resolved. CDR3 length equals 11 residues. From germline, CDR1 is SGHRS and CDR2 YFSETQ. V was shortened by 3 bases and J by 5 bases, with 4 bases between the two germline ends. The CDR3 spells CASSYGDTQYF. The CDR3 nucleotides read TGCGCCAGCAGCTACGGAGATACGCAGTATTTT.

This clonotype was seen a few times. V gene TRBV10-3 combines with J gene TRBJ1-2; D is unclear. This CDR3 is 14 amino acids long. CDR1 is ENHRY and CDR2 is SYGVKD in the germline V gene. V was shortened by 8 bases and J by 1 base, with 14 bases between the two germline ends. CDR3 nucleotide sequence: TGTGCCATCCTATCTCGGGGAATTAACTATGGCTACACCTTC. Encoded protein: CAILSRGINYGYTF.

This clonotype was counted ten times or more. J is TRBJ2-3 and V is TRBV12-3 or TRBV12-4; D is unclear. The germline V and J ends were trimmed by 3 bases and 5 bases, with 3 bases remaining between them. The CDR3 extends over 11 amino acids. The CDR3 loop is CASSFRDTQYF. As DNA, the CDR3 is TGTGCCAGCAGTTTTAGAGATACGCAGTATTTT.

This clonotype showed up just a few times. The CDR3 reads CASSYQTGTGNTIYF. CDR3 nucleotide sequence: TGCGCCAGCAGCTACCAAACAGGGACTGGAAACACCATATATTTT. V gene TRBV5-1 combines with J gene TRBJ1-3; the D gene is possibly TRBD1 (6 bases). Per the germline V gene, CDR1 is SGHRS and CDR2 is YFSETQ. Trimming took off 3 bases at V and 2 bases at J, with 12 bases between the two ends. This CDR3 is built from 15 residues.

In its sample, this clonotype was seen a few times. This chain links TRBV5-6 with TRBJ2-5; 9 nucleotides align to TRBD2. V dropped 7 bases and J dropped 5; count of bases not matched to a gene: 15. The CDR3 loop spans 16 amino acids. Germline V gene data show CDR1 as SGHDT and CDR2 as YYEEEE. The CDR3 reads CASLLSGGWGGETQYF. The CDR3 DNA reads TGTGCCAGCCTCCTTAGCGGGGGCTGGGGAGGGGAGACCCAGTACTTC.